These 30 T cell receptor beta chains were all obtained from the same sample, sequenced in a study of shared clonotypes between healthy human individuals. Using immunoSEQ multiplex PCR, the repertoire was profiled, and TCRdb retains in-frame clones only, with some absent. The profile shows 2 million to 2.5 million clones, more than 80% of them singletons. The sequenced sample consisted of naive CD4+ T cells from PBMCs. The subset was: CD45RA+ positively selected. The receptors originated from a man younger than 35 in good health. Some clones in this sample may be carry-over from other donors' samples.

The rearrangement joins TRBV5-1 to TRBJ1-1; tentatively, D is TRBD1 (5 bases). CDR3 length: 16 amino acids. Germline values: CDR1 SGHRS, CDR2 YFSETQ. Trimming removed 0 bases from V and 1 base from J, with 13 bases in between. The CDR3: CASSLDGHLRNTEAFF. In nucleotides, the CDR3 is TGCGCCAGCAGCTTGGACGGACACCTGAGGAACACTGAAGCTTTCTTT.

The CDR3 region is CATQGVVTQYF. CDR3 sequence (DNA): TGTGCCACCCAAGGGGTGGTGACCCAGTACTTC. The V gene is TRBV15, the J gene TRBJ2-5; possible D gene TRBD1, 5 bases. Germline V gene lookup returns CDR1 LNHNV and CDR2 YYDKDF (reference sequence). The CDR3 is made up of 11 amino acids. Trimming cost V 8 bases and J 7 bases, with 11 bases left between them.

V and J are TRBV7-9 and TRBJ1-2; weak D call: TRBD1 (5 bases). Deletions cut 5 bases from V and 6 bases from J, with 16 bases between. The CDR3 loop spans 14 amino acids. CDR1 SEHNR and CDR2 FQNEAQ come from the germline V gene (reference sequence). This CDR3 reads CASSLSGGGNGYTF. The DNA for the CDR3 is TGTGCCAGCAGCCTCTCTGGGGGGGGAAATGGCTACACCTTC.

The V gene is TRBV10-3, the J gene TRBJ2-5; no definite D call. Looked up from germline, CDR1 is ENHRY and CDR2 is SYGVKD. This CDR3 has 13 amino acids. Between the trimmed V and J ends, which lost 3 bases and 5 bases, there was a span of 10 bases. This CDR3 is CAISDGRVETQYF. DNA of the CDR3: TGTGCCATCAGTGATGGAAGGGTTGAGACCCAGTACTTC.

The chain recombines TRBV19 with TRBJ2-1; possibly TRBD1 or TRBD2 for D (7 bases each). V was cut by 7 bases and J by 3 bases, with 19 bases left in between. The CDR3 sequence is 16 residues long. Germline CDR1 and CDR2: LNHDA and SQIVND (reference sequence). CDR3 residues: CASTLRGLADYNEQFF. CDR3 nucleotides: TGTGCCAGTACCCTAAGGGGGCTAGCGGACTACAATGAGCAGTTCTTC.

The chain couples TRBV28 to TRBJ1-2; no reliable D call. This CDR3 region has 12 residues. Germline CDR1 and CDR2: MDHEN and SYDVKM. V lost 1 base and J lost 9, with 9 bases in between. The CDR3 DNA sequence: TGTGCCAGCAGTTTATTCCCCGGGAGCTACACCTTC. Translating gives CASSLFPGSYTF.

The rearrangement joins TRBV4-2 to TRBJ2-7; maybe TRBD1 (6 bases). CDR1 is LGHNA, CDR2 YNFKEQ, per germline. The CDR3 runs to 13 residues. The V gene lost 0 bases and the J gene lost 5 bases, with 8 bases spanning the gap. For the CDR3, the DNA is TGTGCCAGCAGCCAAGAAGCAGGGGACGAGCAGTACTTC. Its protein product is CASSQEAGDEQYF.

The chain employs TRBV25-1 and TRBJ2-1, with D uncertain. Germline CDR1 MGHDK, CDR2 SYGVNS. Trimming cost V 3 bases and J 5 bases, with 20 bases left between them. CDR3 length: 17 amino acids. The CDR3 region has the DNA TGTGCCAGCAGTGACACGGGCCAACGCAGCTTCAACAATGAGCAGTTCTTC. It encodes CASSDTGQRSFNNEQFF.

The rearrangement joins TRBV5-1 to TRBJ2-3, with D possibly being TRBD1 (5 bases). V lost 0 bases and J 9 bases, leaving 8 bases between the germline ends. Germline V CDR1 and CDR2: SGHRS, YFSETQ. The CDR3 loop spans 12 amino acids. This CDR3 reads CASSLDRQTQYF. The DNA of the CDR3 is TGCGCCAGCAGCTTGGACCGACAGACGCAGTATTTT.

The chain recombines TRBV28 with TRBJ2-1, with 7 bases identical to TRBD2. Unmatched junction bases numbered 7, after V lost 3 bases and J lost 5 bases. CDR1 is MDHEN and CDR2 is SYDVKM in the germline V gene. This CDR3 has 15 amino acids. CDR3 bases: TGTGCCAGCAGTTTTTCCCAGCGGGAACACAATGAGCAGTTCTTC. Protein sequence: CASSFSQREHNEQFF.

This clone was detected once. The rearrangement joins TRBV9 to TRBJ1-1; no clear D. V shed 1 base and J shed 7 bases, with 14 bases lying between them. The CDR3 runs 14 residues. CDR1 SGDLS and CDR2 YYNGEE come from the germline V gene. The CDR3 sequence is CASSVTPSGVEAFF. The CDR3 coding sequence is TGTGCCAGCAGCGTAACCCCCAGCGGGGTTGAAGCTTTCTTT.

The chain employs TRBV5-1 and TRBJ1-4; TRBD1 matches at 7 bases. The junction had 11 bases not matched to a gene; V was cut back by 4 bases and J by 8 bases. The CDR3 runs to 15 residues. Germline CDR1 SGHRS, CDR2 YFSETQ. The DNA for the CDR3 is TGCGCCAGCAGCGACTCAGGGGGTCCAGGGGAAAAACTGTTTTTT. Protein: CASSDSGGPGEKLFF.

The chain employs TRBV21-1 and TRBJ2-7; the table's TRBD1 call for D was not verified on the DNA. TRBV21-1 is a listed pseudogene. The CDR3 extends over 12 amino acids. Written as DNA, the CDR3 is TGTGCCAGCAGCAAAGAAGAACAGGGGGCGACCTTC. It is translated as CASSKEEQGATF.

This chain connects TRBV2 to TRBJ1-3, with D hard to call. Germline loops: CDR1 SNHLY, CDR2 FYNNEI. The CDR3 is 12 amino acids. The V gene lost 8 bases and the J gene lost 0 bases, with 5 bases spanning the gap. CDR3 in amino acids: CASFASGNTIYF. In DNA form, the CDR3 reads TGTGCCAGCTTCGCCTCTGGAAACACCATATATTTT.

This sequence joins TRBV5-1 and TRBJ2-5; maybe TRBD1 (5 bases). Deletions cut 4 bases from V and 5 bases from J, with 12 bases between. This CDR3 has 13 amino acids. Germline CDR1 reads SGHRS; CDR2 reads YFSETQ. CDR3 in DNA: TGCGCCAGCAGCAGGCAGGGTGACGAGACCCAGTACTTC. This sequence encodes CASSRQGDETQYF. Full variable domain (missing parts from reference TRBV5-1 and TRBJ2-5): KAGVTQTPRYLIKTRGQQVTLSCSPISGHRSVSWYQQTPGQGLQFLFEYFSETQRNKGNFPGRFSGRQFSNSRSEMNVSTLELGDSALYLCASSRQGDETQYFGPGTRLLVL.

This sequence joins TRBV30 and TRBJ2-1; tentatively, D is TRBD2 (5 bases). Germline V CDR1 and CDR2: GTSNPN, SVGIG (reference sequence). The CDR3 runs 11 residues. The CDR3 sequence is CAKEVYNEQFF. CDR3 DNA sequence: TGTGCTAAGGAGGTCTACAATGAGCAGTTCTTC. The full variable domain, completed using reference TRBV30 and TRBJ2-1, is SQTIHQWPATLVQPVGSPLSLECTVEGTSNPNLYWYRQAAGRGLQLLFYSVGIGQISSEVPQNLSASRPQDRQFILSSKKLLLSDSGFYLCAKEVYNEQFFGPGTRLTVL.

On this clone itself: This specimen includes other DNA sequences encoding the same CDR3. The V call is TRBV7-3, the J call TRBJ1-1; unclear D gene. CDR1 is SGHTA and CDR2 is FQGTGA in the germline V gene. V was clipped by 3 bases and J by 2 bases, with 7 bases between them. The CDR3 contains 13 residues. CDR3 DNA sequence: TGTGCCAGCAGCTTTACAGTAAACACTGAAGCTTTCTTT. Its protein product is CASSFTVNTEAFF.

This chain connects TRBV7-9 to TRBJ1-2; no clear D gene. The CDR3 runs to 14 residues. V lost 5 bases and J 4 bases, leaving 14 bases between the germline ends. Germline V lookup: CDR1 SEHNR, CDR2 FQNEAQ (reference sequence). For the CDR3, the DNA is TGTGCCAGCAGCGCCCAGTCTTGGTCCTATGGCTACACCTTC. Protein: CASSAQSWSYGYTF.

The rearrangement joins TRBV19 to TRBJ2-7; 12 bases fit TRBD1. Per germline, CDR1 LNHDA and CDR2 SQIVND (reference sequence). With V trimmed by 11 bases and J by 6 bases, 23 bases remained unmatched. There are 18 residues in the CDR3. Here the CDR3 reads CASPNGGTGGGPGVEQYF. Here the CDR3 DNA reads TGTGCCTCTCCGAACGGGGGGACAGGGGGCGGGCCTGGCGTCGAGCAGTACTTC. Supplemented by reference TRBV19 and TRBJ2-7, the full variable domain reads DGGITQSPKYLFRKEGQNVTLSCEQNLNHDAMYWYRQDPGQGLRLIYYSQIVNDFQKGDIAEGYSVSREKKESFPLTVTSAQKNPTAFYLCASPNGGTGGGPGVEQYFGPGTRLTVT.

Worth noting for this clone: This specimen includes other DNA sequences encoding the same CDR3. CDR3 amino acids: CASTQPGETQYF. The CDR3 coding sequence is TGTGCCAGCACCCAACCAGGAGAGACCCAGTACTTC. The rearrangement joins TRBV7-9 to TRBJ2-5, with no clear D. V was clipped by 7 bases and J by 4 bases, with 10 bases between them. Germline loops: CDR1 SEHNR, CDR2 FQNEAQ (reference sequence). The CDR3 has 12 amino acids.

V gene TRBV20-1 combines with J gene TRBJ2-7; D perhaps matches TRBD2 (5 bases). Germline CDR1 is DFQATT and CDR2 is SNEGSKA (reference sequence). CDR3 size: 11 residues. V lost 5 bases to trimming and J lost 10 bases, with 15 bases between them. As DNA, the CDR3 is TGCAGTGCTTGGGTTCCGACGGGACAGTACTTC. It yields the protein CSAWVPTGQYF.

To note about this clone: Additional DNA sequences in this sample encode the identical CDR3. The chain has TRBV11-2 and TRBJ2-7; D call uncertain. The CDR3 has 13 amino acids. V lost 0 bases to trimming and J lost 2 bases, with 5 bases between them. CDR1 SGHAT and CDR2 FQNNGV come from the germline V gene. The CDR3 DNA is TGTGCCAGCAGCTTAGACCGAACCTACGAGCAGTACTTC. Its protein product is CASSLDRTYEQYF.

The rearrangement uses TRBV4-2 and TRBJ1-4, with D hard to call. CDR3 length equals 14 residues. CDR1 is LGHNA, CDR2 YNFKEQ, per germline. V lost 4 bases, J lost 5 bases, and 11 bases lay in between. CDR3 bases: TGTGCCAGCAGCCGAATTTTGGTCAATGAAAAACTGTTTTTT. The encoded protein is CASSRILVNEKLFF.

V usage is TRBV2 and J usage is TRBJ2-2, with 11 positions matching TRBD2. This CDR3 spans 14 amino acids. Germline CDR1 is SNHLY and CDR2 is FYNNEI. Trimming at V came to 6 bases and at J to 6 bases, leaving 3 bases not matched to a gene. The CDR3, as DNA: TGTGCCAGCAGAGTAGCGGGAGGGCCCGGGGAGCTGTTTTTT. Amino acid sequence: CASRVAGGPGELFF.

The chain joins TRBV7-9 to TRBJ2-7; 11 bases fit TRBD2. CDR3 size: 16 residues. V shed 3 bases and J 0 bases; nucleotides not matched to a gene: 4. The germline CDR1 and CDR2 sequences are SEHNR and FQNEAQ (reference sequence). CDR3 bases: TGTGCCAGCAGCTTCGAAACTAGCGGGAGCTCCTACGAGCAGTACTTC. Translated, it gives CASSFETSGSSYEQYF.

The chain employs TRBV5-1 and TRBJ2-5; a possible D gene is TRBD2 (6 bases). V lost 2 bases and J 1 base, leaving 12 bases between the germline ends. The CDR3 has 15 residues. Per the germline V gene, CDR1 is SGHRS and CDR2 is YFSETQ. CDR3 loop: CASSFLPGGQETQYF. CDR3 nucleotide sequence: TGCGCCAGCAGCTTTCTCCCCGGGGGCCAAGAGACCCAGTACTTC.

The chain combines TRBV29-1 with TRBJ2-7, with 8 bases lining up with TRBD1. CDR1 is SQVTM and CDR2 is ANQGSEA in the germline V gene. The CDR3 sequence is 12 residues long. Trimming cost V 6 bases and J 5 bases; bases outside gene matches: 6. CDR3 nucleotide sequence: TGCAGCGTCCAGGGGGCTGTAGACGAGCAGTACTTC. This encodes CSVQGAVDEQYF.

CDR3 protein: CASSPRGSGMQFF. The CDR3 DNA follows: TGTGCCAGCAGCCCCCGGGGTTCGGGGATGCAGTTCTTC. This chain joins TRBV9 and TRBJ2-1; possible D gene TRBD2, 5 bases. This CDR3 contains 13 residues. Germline CDR1 is SGDLS and CDR2 is YYNGEE. V was shortened by 4 bases and J by 12 bases, with 17 bases between the two germline ends.

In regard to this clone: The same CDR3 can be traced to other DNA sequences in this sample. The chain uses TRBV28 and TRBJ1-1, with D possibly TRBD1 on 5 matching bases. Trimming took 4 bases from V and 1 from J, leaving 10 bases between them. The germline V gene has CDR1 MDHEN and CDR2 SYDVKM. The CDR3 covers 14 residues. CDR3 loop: CASSSPGRNTEAFF. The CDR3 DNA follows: TGTGCCAGCAGTTCCCCGGGACGGAACACTGAAGCTTTCTTT.

The CDR3 DNA reads TGCGCCAGCAGCCCGATAACCTCTGGTTCCTACGAGCAGTACTTC. Protein sequence: CASSPITSGSYEQYF. This chain links TRBV5-1 with TRBJ2-7, with D unclear. Germline loops: CDR1 SGHRS, CDR2 YFSETQ. The length of the CDR3 is 15 residues. Trimming took off 4 bases at V and 1 base at J, with 15 bases between the two ends.